This entry is about one T cell receptor (beta chain). It has no known antigen specificity. No base quality information exists; no much larger clone differs at one position. The sample belongs to a study of shared clonotypes between healthy human individuals (dated by TCRdb to about 2020). About the study as a whole: The cohort included three men and two women between 18 and 49 years of age. Per donor, three plates each were used for CD4 naive and CD4 memory, two for CD8 naive, and one for CD8 memory. To estimate repertoire size and how much clonotypes are shared between individuals, the study performed deep sequencing of blood TCR repertoires from 4 to 6 healthy adults. To increase sequencing depth and limit assay-specific biases, TCR repertoire library preparation and sequencing were carried out by different laboratories using diverse techniques. Between about 0.94 and 8.9 billion PBMCs per donor were obtained by leukapheresis. Points the paper makes about the study in general: The genetic and exposure-history diversity represented was limited by the small number of donors. Even with the large sequencing depth, rarefaction of the sorted-subset datasets indicated that sequencing was incomplete. Sampling was limited to blood, and TCR repertoires in tissue likely differ from TCR repertoires in blood. Compared with non-shared clonotypes, clonotypes shared by all four sorted-subset donors had higher generation probabilities. Across four donors, approximately 5% of naive CD4, more than 3% of naive CD8, roughly 2.2% of memory CD4, and approximately 0.4% of memory CD8 clonotypes were shared. Pairwise subsampling led to the expectation that sequencing depth would affect the degree of clonotype sharing among donors. Larger estimated clonotype richness was generally found for naive subsets than for memory subsets.

The CDR3 holds 15 amino acids from the cysteine to the phenylalanine. Kept here is only the CDR3 DNA, which spans 45 bases and is read in frame from base 1. According to the germline V gene, CDR1 reads SGHTA and CDR2 reads FQGNSA. V and J are trimmed by 3 bases and 5 bases, and the gene matches miss 6 bases of the junction. TCR CDR3 regions were amplified from genomic DNA by multiplex PCR using the deep immunoSEQ assay. For each cell subset, the extracted genomic DNA was distributed evenly across all wells of several immunoSEQ 96-well plates, and each plate served as one replicate. For sorted subsets, around 200 ng genomic DNA, equal to tens of thousands of T cell genomes, was loaded into each replicate PCR. Purified libraries were quantified with a Qubit 3.0 fluorometer, sized on a Bioanalyzer 2100, and re-quantified with the KAPA Library Quantification kit. Every immunoSEQ 96-well plate was sequenced on a dedicated single-read 150-cycle Illumina NextSeq 550 flow cell. The authors' pipeline ran thus. The immunoSEQ output contained only junctional sequences without quality scores, so filtering could not match that applied to full-length reads. To assign V/J genes and CDR3, sequences were annotated using PyIR, a Python wrapper for IgBLAST v1.9, with IMGT germline references. Reads were removed for weak V/J assignments (E-value above 1e-6), missing CDR3, stop codons, out-of-frame junctions, or ambiguous translated residues. V3J clonotypes were defined as sequences sharing the same inferred V gene, J gene, and CDR3 amino acid sequence. To compute the percentage overlap between repertoires, the number of shared unique clonotypes was divided by the size of the smaller repertoire. Richness of each repertoire was evaluated using RTK rarefaction, the Chao1 estimator, and Recon v2.1 estimates of unobserved clonotypes. Generation probabilities were computed with OLGA for all TCRbeta clonotypes obtained by the gDNA method from a handful of donors. TCRdb limited this immuneACCESS table to in-frame rearrangements with V and J called. A share of clones is missing; checked studies link under half to unresolved V genes, and the rest is unexplained. The D gene and trimming were derived from the DNA, and the V and J assignments and clone size from that table. The sample yields approximately 2.5 million clones; roughly 93% were counted once. In total, the top ten clones hold 0.36% of the sample.

The donors were healthy, HIV-negative adults who had no recently reported acute infections or vaccinations. All donors were Caucasian adults living in Nashville, Tennessee, USA. CD4+ T cells were enriched by magnetic negative selection; naive cells were then positively selected on CD45RA, and the negative fraction formed the memory subset. After blood collection by leukapheresis, PBMCs were isolated using Ficoll-Histopaque density gradient centrifugation and then cryopreserved in the vapor phase of liquid nitrogen. Analytical flow cytometry was used to check the purity and quantity of each magnetically sorted T cell population. From each sorted fraction, genomic DNA was isolated and quantified by UV absorbance on a Nanodrop 2000c.

This receptor was obtained from a man between 18 and 35 years old in good health. Some clones in this sample may be carry-over from other donors' samples. This receptor chain uses TRBV7-2 and TRBJ2-2; TRBD1 fits 7 bases in the junction. Sequenced: naive CD4+ T cells from PBMCs. This sample's cell subset or site label indicates: CD45RA+ positively selected. CDR3 reads: CASSFQGGETGELFF. The DNA is TGTGCCAGCAGCTTCCAAGGGGGCGAGACCGGGGAGCTGTTTTTT.